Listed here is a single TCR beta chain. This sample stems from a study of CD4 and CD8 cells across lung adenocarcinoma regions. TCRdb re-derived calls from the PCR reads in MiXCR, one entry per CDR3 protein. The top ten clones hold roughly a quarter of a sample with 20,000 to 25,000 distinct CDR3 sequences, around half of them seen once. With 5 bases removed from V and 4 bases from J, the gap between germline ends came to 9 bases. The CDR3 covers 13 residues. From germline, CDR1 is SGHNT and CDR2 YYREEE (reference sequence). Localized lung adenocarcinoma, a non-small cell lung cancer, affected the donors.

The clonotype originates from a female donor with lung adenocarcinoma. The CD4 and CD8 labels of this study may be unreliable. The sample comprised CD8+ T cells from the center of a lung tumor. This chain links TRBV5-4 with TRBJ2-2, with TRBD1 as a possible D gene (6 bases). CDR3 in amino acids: CASRQGSTGELFF. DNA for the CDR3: TGTGCCAGCAGACAGGGAAGCACCGGGGAGCTGTTTTTT.